The source of this TCR beta chain is a study of T cell responses to AZD1222 COVID-19 vaccine. Whole-study context: Investigators merged groups given second doses at roughly 4 or roughly 12 weeks. Findings and caveats of the study: Most donors were white British and more were female, and clonal diversity was possibly underestimated. There were repertoire samples only from the period after the peak T cell response.

On this clone itself: No antigen is known for it.

The CDR3 is 13 residues long. The germline gives CDR1 LNHDA, CDR2 SQIVND (reference sequence). The V end lost 11 bases, the J end lost 4 bases, and 15 bases lay between the germline ends. This table comes from immunoSEQ multiplex PCR, and its TCRdb copy is limited to in-frame clones, with some not included. This table holds roughly 130,000 clones, 80% to 90% found once. This material consisted of peripheral blood, taken on day 0 of AZD1222 vaccination. The sequence came from an adult in good health. The gene calls are TRBV19 and TRBJ1-3; no clear D gene. The CDR3 nucleotides are TGTGCCGCCAGACCAAGCCCGGGAAACACCATATATTTT. Its translation: CAARPSPGNTIYF.